The 18 T cell receptor beta chains below all came from one sample that was sequenced in a study of molecular identifiers for immune sequencing clone quantification. TCRdb re-derived calls from the PCR reads in MiXCR, one entry per CDR3 protein. The sample lists some 580,000 distinct CDR3 sequences; over 25% were seen once. Material for sequencing was naive CD8+ T cells from blood, with Jurkat cell RNA spiked in. Subset in this sample: FACS-sorted CD8+CD4-CCR7+CD45RA+ naive T cells. The receptors were gathered from a human donor in good health. Some libraries in this study had Jurkat cell RNA spiked in.

On this clonotype itself: This is likely a read error, given that the CDR3 carries no conserved phenylalanine or tryptophan at its end. V usage is TRBV20-1 and J usage is TRBJ1-5; D is undetermined. CDR3 length: 15 amino acids. Between the trimmed V and J ends, which lost 5 bases and 0 bases, there was a span of 14 bases. Germline CDR1 DFQATT, CDR2 SNEGSKA (reference sequence). In nucleotides, the CDR3 is TGCAGTGCTCTCTCCCCAGGTCATAGCAATCAGCCCCAGCATTCT. Amino acids: CSALSPGHSNQPQHS.

A word on this clonotype: Here the CDR3 omits its conserved ending phenylalanine or tryptophan, so a read error is the likely source. The limits of the CDR3 on the DNA are not certain, so only TCRdb's listed CDR3 is given. The chain recombines TRBV24-1 with TRBJ2-2. The CDR3 has 12 amino acids, counting both end residues. Per the germline V gene, CDR1 is KGHDR and CDR2 is SFDVKD. CDR3 sequence reads: CASSEGTGELLV.

Comment on this clonotype: Germline is not matched at one junction end, which may reflect a read error. This rearrangement joins TRBV5-3 to TRBJ2-7; the D gene is possibly TRBD2 (6 bases). TRBV5-3 is given ORF status, its function remaining uncertain. The CDR3 length is 15 residues. CDR3 protein: CASSWEDLSSYEQYF. In DNA form, the CDR3 reads TGTGCCAGCAGCTGGGAGGACCTGAGCTCCTACGAGCAGTACTTC.

There are a few counts of this clonotype. The genes are TRBV30 and TRBJ1-2, with unresolved D. This CDR3 region has 13 residues. V lost 2 bases, J lost 0 bases, and 7 bases lay in between. Germline V CDR1 and CDR2: GTSNPN, SVGIG (reference sequence). The CDR3 DNA reads TGTGCCTGGAGTCCGGGATCTAACTATGGCTACACCTTC. It specifies CAWSPGSNYGYTF. Based on the CDR3 plus reference TRBV30 and TRBJ1-2, the full variable domain is SQTIHQWPATLVQPVGSPLSLECTVEGTSNPNLYWYRQAAGRGLQLLFYSVGIGQISSEVPQNLSASRPQDRQFILSSKKLLLSDSGFYLCAWSPGSNYGYTFGSGTRLTVV.

This clonotype was seen ten or more times. CDR3 in amino acids: CASSQVRPGELFF. The CDR3 DNA follows: TGTGCCAGCAGCCAAGTTAGGCCCGGGGAGCTGTTTTTT. The rearrangement joins TRBV14 to TRBJ2-2; unclear D gene. Trimming cost V 1 base and J 6 bases, with 6 bases left between them. CDR3 size: 13 residues. Germline V CDR1 and CDR2: SGHDN, FVKESK.

The rearrangement links TRBV14 to TRBJ2-7; D may be TRBD1 (6 bases). This CDR3 has 15 residues. The V and J ends lost 4 bases and 4 bases respectively, with 17 bases between them. Germline CDR1 SGHDN, CDR2 FVKESK. DNA for the CDR3: TGTGCCAGCAGCCCATGTAAACTAGGGGGTTACGAGCAGTACTTC. Its protein product is CASSPCKLGGYEQYF.

The chain uses TRBV9 and TRBJ1-1; D is unclear. The germline gives CDR1 SGDLS, CDR2 YYNGEE. CDR3 length equals 14 residues. V dropped 3 bases and J dropped 6 bases, with 15 bases sitting between them. This CDR3 reads CASSEGNSLAEAFF. DNA for the CDR3: TGTGCCAGCAGCGAGGGTAATTCTCTCGCTGAAGCTTTCTTT.

The rearrangement joins TRBV4-3 to TRBJ2-1; D tentatively fits TRBD1 or TRBD2 (5 bases each). There are 14 residues in the CDR3. Germline CDR1 reads LGHNA; CDR2 reads YSLEER. V lost 3 bases to trimming and J lost 6 bases, with 12 bases between them. The CDR3 sequence is CASSHPGRLNEQFF. For the CDR3, the DNA is TGCGCCAGCAGCCACCCGGGACGCCTCAATGAGCAGTTCTTC.

About this clonotype: A read error may be the cause here, since a much bigger clone is one base away. CDR3 coding DNA: TGTGCCAGCAGTACTACCGGGGCAGGGTCAAATGGCTACACCTTC. This gives the protein CASSTTGAGSNGYTF. This rearrangement joins TRBV5-3 to TRBJ1-2, with a possible D match to TRBD1 (5 bases). TRBV5-3 is flagged as an ORF with uncertain function. Trimming shortened V by 8 bases and J by 6 bases, and 23 bases separated the two germline ends. The CDR3 sequence is 15 residues long.

The sample holds a few counts of this clonotype. The rearrangement joins TRBV28 to TRBJ2-7, with 12 bases fitting TRBD1. This CDR3 contains 15 residues. In germline, CDR1 is MDHEN, CDR2 SYDVKM. Trimming at V came to 6 bases and at J to 3 bases, leaving 6 bases not matched to a gene. DNA for the CDR3: TGTGCCAGCAGCCGGGACAGGGGGCTGGTCTACGAGCAGTACTTC. Encoded protein: CASSRDRGLVYEQYF.

This clonotype was observed at least ten times. This sequence joins TRBV19 and TRBJ2-7; D is perhaps TRBD2 (5 bases). V lost 5 bases and J 1 base, leaving 9 bases between the germline ends. The germline V gene has CDR1 LNHDA and CDR2 SQIVND (reference sequence). The CDR3 consists of 13 residues. The CDR3 is CASSSGVSYEQYF. DNA of the CDR3: TGTGCCAGTAGTTCCGGGGTTTCCTACGAGCAGTACTTC.

The genes are TRBV5-4 and TRBJ1-1; TRBD1 agrees at 7 bases. CDR3 length: 16 residues. The germline V gene has CDR1 SGHNT and CDR2 YYREEE (reference sequence). The V and J ends lost 0 bases and 4 bases, in that order; junction bases with no gene match: 9. The CDR3 DNA is TGTGCCAGCAGCTTGGCCGGGACAGCGGTGAGCACTGAAGCTTTCTTT. Encoded protein: CASSLAGTAVSTEAFF. The full variable domain, completed using reference TRBV5-4 and TRBJ1-1, is ETGVTQSPTHLIKTRGQQVTLRCSSQSGHNTVSWYQQALGQGPQFIFQYYREEENGRGNFPPRFSGLQFPNYSSELNVNALELDDSALYLCASSLAGTAVSTEAFFGQGTRLTVV.

The chain is built from TRBV11-2 and TRBJ1-2; the D gene is possibly TRBD1 (5 bases). In germline, CDR1 is SGHAT, CDR2 FQNNGV. The V and J ends lost 2 bases and 2 bases respectively, with 15 bases between them. The CDR3 sequence is 16 residues long. CDR3 residues: CASSLQGLSSNYGYTF. CDR3 nucleotides: TGTGCCAGCAGCTTACAGGGTCTCAGTTCGAACTATGGCTACACCTTC. Full variable domain (missing parts from reference TRBV11-2 and TRBJ1-2): EAGVAQSPRYKIIEKRQSVAFWCNPISGHATLYWYQQILGQGPKLLIQFQNNGVVDDSQLPKDRFSAERLKGVDSTLKIQPAKLEDSAVYLCASSLQGLSSNYGYTFGSGTRLTVV.

Worth noting for this clonotype: A much larger clone differs from this one at a single base, so this may be a read error. V gene TRBV5-4 combines with J gene TRBJ2-3; the D gene could be TRBD1 or TRBD2 (6 bases each). Trimming took off 0 bases at V and 2 bases at J, with 13 bases between the two ends. The CDR3 spans 16 residues. Per germline, CDR1 SGHNT and CDR2 YYREEE (reference sequence). The CDR3 DNA reads as TGTGCCAGCAGCTTGGACCGGGGGCCGAACACAGATACGCAGTATTTT. It encodes CASSLDRGPNTDTQYF.

This rearrangement joins TRBV14 to TRBJ2-5; TRBD2 might be the D (5 bases). Trimming left V 0 bases short and J 9 bases short, with 14 bases between. The germline gives CDR1 SGHDN, CDR2 FVKESK. The CDR3 has 14 residues. The CDR3 loop reads CASSQDLAREAQYF. The CDR3 bases are TGTGCCAGCAGCCAAGATCTAGCCCGTGAGGCCCAGTACTTC.

In its sample, this clonotype was seen many times. The DNA of the CDR3 is TGTGCCAGCAGGAACCGGGATCCTGACCAGGGGACAGATACGCAGTATTTT. Its protein product is CASRNRDPDQGTDTQYF. V usage is TRBV12-3 or TRBV12-4 and J usage is TRBJ2-3, with D possibly matching TRBD1 (6 bases). CDR3 length equals 17 residues. V was cut by 6 bases and J by 3 bases, with 22 bases left in between.

This clonotype was observed once. The chain links TRBV19 to TRBJ2-6; 7 nucleotides line up with TRBD1. Trimming took 3 bases from V and 1 from J; bases not matched to a gene: 0. The CDR3 totals 15 residues. Germline loops: CDR1 LNHDA, CDR2 SQIVND (reference sequence). CDR3 amino acids: CASSMTGSGANVLTF. CDR3 sequence (DNA): TGTGCCAGTAGTATGACAGGGTCTGGGGCCAACGTCCTGACTTTC. The full variable domain, in which reference TRBV19 and TRBJ2-6 provide the parts outside the CDR3, is DGGITQSPKYLFRKEGQNVTLSCEQNLNHDAMYWYRQDPGQGLRLIYYSQIVNDFQKGDIAEGYSVSREKKESFPLTVTSAQKNPTAFYLCASSMTGSGANVLTFGAGSRLTVL.

In regard to this clonotype: Since a much larger clone is just one base distant, this may be a read error. The chain employs TRBV27 and TRBJ2-7; no clear D. This CDR3 spans 16 amino acids. Germline CDR1 MNHEY, CDR2 SMNVEV (reference sequence). V was cut by 2 bases and J by 1 base, with 15 bases left in between. The CDR3, as DNA: TGTGCCAGCAGTTTAATAAGGCCCAGTTCTTCCTACGAGCAGTACTTC. Amino acid sequence: CASSLIRPSSSYEQYF.